This T cell receptor beta chain was documented in a study of shared T cell receptors in the human thymus. Measured with immunoSEQ multiplex PCR; TCRdb has only the in-frame clones, and not every one. This table has about 380,000 clones, over 90% appearing once. The sequence was collected from a human donor. The sample comprised thymocytes.

The chain's CDR3 is CARGTDNTIYF. The CDR3 DNA is TGTGCCAGAGGGACAGACAACACCATATATTTT. The V call is TRBV21-1, the J call TRBJ1-3; no DNA check was done on the table's D call, TRBD1. TRBV21-1 counts as a pseudogene. The CDR3 runs 11 residues.